This T cell receptor (beta chain) was captured by sequencing in a study of neurological immune-mediated disorders. TCRdb reprocessed the 5' RACE reads via MiXCR and lists one record per CDR3 protein. In the table there are around 67,000 distinct CDR3 sequences, less than 5.5% of which are singletons. This clonotype showed up many times. The CDR3 spans 17 residues. Germline trimming cut 5 bases from V and 3 bases from J; bases unmatched to any gene: 11. Germline loops: CDR1 SEHNR, CDR2 FQNEAQ (reference sequence). The specimen sequenced was PBMCs. This TCR derives from a man between 18 and 35 years old with multiple sclerosis. This sequence joins TRBV7-9 and TRBJ2-2; 8 nucleotides agree with TRBD2. The CDR3 region is CASSLAAGGAYTGELFF. In DNA, the CDR3 is TGTGCCAGCAGCCTCGCCGCGGGGGGCGCCTACACCGGGGAGCTGTTTTTT.